This TCR beta chain is from a study of cytomegalovirus exposure and HLA in healthy donors. Primers included in the PCR were 60 Vbeta and 13 Jbeta primers. Per the original methods: Some 10 million of tens of millions of unique TCR beta chains were shared, per a later count. Clones were read by immunoSEQ multiplex PCR, and TCRdb kept only the in-frame ones, dropping some. That table is the source of V, J and clone size, and D and trimming were worked out from the DNA. The sample lists 85,000 to 130,000 clones; more than 60% were seen once. Comments on this clone: The antigen is not known.

Points from the study as a whole: The study designated around 150 TCR beta chains cytomegalovirus-associated.

In germline, CDR1 is LNHDA, CDR2 SQIVND (reference sequence). Trimming pared 7 bases from V and 1 base from J, leaving 17 bases between. This CDR3 has 16 residues. This clonotype was obtained from a woman between 50 and 59 years old in good health and CMV-seropositive. The sample taken for sequencing was PBMCs. The rearrangement links TRBV19 to TRBJ1-3, with D perhaps matching TRBD1 (5 bases). CDR3 nucleotide sequence: TGTGCCAGTATCGGAGGGGCGCAGGGTTCTGGAAACACCATATATTTT. This sequence encodes CASIGGAQGSGNTIYF.